The rows below give T cell receptor beta chains drawn from one sample of a study of shared clonotypes between healthy human individuals. Sequencing was performed with immunoSEQ multiplex PCR; in TCRdb, only in-frame clones are kept and a portion is missing. The data show about 490,000 clones, with approximately 82% seen just once and around 13% held by the top ten. The sequenced material came from PBMCs. The receptors were gathered from a woman aged 40 to 49 in good health. Some clones in this sample may be carry-over from other donors' samples. CDR3s include the opening cysteine and the closing phenylalanine or tryptophan. Each record gives: clone size, D gene, V gene, J gene, CDR3 DNA, CDR3 protein. A D gene is named only where the DNA matches it firmly. Rows may omit the clone size; those that give it use once, few, many or a size class.

few	.	TRBV9	TRBJ2-2	TGTGCCAGCAGCGTGCAAGACCAGAACACCGGGGAGCTGTTTTTT	CASSVQDQNTGELFF
.	TRBD2	TRBV7-2	TRBJ2-7	TGTGCCAGCAGCCCTGGGACTAGCGGGAGGTGGGAGCAGTACTTC	CASSPGTSGRWEQYF
.	TRBD2	TRBV7-6	TRBJ2-3	TGTGCCAGCAGCTTAGAAGGGCTAGCGGGGTACACAGATACGCAGTATTTT	CASSLEGLAGYTDTQYF
few	.	TRBV28	TRBJ2-2	TGTGCCCACAGACGCGACGGGGAGCTGTTTTTT	CAHRRDGELFF
once	.	TRBV5-1	TRBJ2-2	TGCGCCAGCAGCTTTAGCCCGATGGGGGCGAACACCGGGGAGCTGTTTTTT	CASSFSPMGANTGELFF
.	TRBD2	TRBV9	TRBJ2-3	TGTGCCAGCAGCGTAGAGGCTAGCGGAAACACAGATACGCAGTATTTT	CASSVEASGNTDTQYF
once	.	TRBV7-3	TRBJ2-6	TGTGCCAGCAGCTCGGGACACCATGTCTCTGGGGCCAACGTCCTGACTTTC	CASSSGHHVSGANVLTF
.	TRBD2	TRBV9	TRBJ2-2	TGTGCCAGCAGCGGACAAGGACTAGCGGGATTCACCGGGGAGCTGTTTTTT	CASSGQGLAGFTGELFF
.	TRBD2	TRBV2	TRBJ2-1	TGTGCCAGCCGTAGCAGGGAGGGTGATGAGCAGTTCTTC	CASRSREGDEQFF
.	TRBD1	TRBV11-1	TRBJ2-7	TGTGCCAGCAGCCTAGACAGGGCAAGCGACGAGCAGTACTTC	CASSLDRASDEQYF
.	TRBD1	TRBV4-1	TRBJ2-3	TGCGCCAGCAGCCAAGAAGGCCAGGGGGCGCAAGTTACGCAGTATTTT	CASSQEGQGAQVTQYF
.	TRBD2	TRBV10-3	TRBJ2-2	TGTGCCACCGTAGCGGGAGAATGGGACACCGGGGAGCTGTTTTTT	CATVAGEWDTGELFF
.	TRBD2	TRBV7-8	TRBJ2-2	TGTGCCAGCAGCTCTCTAGCGGGAGTGACCGGGGAGCTGTTTTTT	CASSSLAGVTGELFF
.	.	TRBV28	TRBJ2-1	TGTGCCAGCAGGAGAACAGGGAGCTCCTACAATGAGCAGTTCTTC	CASRRTGSSYNEQFF
many	TRBD1	TRBV28	TRBJ1-1	TGTGCCAGCAGTTTCGGACAGGGCTTAGATTACACTGAAGCTTTCTTT	CASSFGQGLDYTEAFF
.	.	TRBV11-2	TRBJ2-7	TGTGCCAGCAGCTTAGCACTAGTGTTGGGTTACGAGCAGTACTTC	CASSLALVLGYEQYF
.	.	TRBV19	TRBJ2-7	TGTGCCAGTATCCGCCGGGACACCTCCTACGAGCAGTACTTC	CASIRRDTSYEQYF
few	.	TRBV10-2	TRBJ1-3	TGCGCCAGCACTCCGGGGCTGGATCTTGGAAACACCATATATTTT	CASTPGLDLGNTIYF
.	.	TRBV4-1	TRBJ2-3	TGCGCCAGCAGCCAAGATGGCGATACGCAGTATTTT	CASSQDGDTQYF
.	.	TRBV27	TRBJ2-3	TGTGCCAGCAGTGCGAGCTCCGGTACACCAACAGATACGCAGTATTTT	CASSASSGTPTDTQYF
.	.	TRBV20-1	TRBJ2-1	TGCAGTGCCACTCAGACGGATCAGTTCTTC	CSATQTDQFF
.	.	TRBV5-1	TRBJ2-1	TGCGCCAGCAGCTGGATCGAAGGGGGGGCCCAGTTCTTC	CASSWIEGGAQFF
once	.	TRBV27	TRBJ1-1	TGTGCCAGCAGGACAAACACTGAAGCTTTCTTT	CASRTNTEAFF
.	.	TRBV6-6	TRBJ1-5	TGTGCCAGCAGGAAGCACAGGGACAATCAGCCCCAGCATTTT	CASRKHRDNQPQHF
.	.	TRBV21-1	TRBJ2-5	TGTGCCAGCAGCCACACCTCAGGTGCGTCTAAGGGATGGGAATACCAAGAGACCCAGTACTTC	CASSHTSGASKGWEYQETQYF
once	.	TRBV7-9	TRBJ2-7	TGTGCCAGCAGCGGCCGGGACCCAACCAATCTGAACGAGCAGTACTTC	CASSGRDPTNLNEQYF
.	.	TRBV19	TRBJ1-2	TGTGCCAGTAGTATCCGACAGGCTGAGAGCTATGGCTACACCTTC	CASSIRQAESYGYTF
.	.	TRBV4-2	TRBJ2-2	TGTGCCAGCAGCCAAGACTACGCCGGGTCCGGGGAGCTGTTTTTT	CASSQDYAGSGELFF
.	TRBD1	TRBV14	TRBJ1-1	TGTGCCAGCAGCCAAGAATACAGGGGGGCTGAAGCTTTCTTT	CASSQEYRGAEAFF
.	.	TRBV18	TRBJ1-2	TGTGCCAGCTCCCCAGACGCTAACTATGGCTACACCTTC	CASSPDANYGYTF
.	TRBD1	TRBV7-3	TRBJ2-1	TGTGCCAGCAGCCCGGGGACAGGGACCTACAATGAGCAGTTCTTC	CASSPGTGTYNEQFF
.	.	TRBV5-6	TRBJ1-5	TGTGCCAGCAGCGTAGAACAGGGAGAGGAGCATTTT	CASSVEQGEEHF
.	.	TRBV5-1	TRBJ2-7	TGCGCCAGCAGCGTGGGACCCGACTCCTACGAGCAGTACTTC	CASSVGPDSYEQYF
.	TRBD1	TRBV19	TRBJ2-7	TGTGCCAGTAGTATTTTCTCCGGACAGGGGTACGAGCAGTACTTC	CASSIFSGQGYEQYF
.	.	TRBV7-9	TRBJ1-2	TGTGCCAGCAGCTCCGAGACACCGCAGTATGGCTACACCTTC	CASSSETPQYGYTF
many	.	TRBV28	TRBJ1-5	TGTGCCAGCGTCGTCGACAATCAGCCCCAGCATTTT	CASVVDNQPQHF
.	.	TRBV7-9	TRBJ2-7	TGTGCCAGCAGCACCAGACTAGATACCTACGAGCAGTACTTC	CASSTRLDTYEQYF
.	TRBD2	TRBV6-6	TRBJ2-7	TGTGCCAGCAGTTACCCACCGGGACTAGGGATCACCGAGCAGTACTTC	CASSYPPGLGITEQYF
.	.	TRBV19	TRBJ2-7	TGTGCCAGTAGTACTCTCCGGGACGGGGACTACGAGCAGTACTTC	CASSTLRDGDYEQYF
.	.	TRBV2	TRBJ1-5	TGTGCCAGCAGTGAAACCAACCAGCAGGCCCAGCATTTT	CASSETNQQAQHF
.	.	TRBV27	TRBJ2-2	TGTGCCAGCAGACTAGGGGTGGTCACCGGGGAGCTGTTTTTT	CASRLGVVTGELFF
.	.	TRBV6-6	TRBJ2-2	TGTGCCAGCTTGACCGGGAACACCGGGGAGCTGTTTTTT	CASLTGNTGELFF
.	.	TRBV2	TRBJ2-2	TGTGCCAGCAGTGAAAGGTCCGCGGTCACCGGGGAGCTGTTTTTT	CASSERSAVTGELFF
.	TRBD1	TRBV5-1	TRBJ2-7	TGCGCCAGCAGCTTGCCACCTACAGGGGGCGAGCAGTACTTC	CASSLPPTGGEQYF
once	.	TRBV5-1	TRBJ2-3	TGCGCCAGCATCGAGCAGGGGTCAGATACGCAGTATTTT	CASIEQGSDTQYF
.	.	TRBV7-9	TRBJ2-4	TGTGCCAGCAGCCCCCCATTGACACTAGCCAAAAACATTCAGTACTTC	CASSPPLTLAKNIQYF
.	TRBD2	TRBV6-6	TRBJ2-5	TGTGCCAGCAGTTTGGCGGGAGGCGTTATGGAGACCCAGTACTTC	CASSLAGGVMETQYF
.	.	TRBV14	TRBJ2-7	TGTGCCAGACGGGCCCCCTACGAGCAGTACTTC	CARRAPYEQYF
.	TRBD1	TRBV14	TRBJ2-2	TGTGCCAGCAGCCAAGACCCGCGAGTGGGTCAGGGGGCTGCCGGGGAGCTGTTTTTT	CASSQDPRVGQGAAGELFF
.	.	TRBV11-2	TRBJ2-7	TGTGCCAGCAGCTTAGTGCGGGTATACGAGCAGTACTTC	CASSLVRVYEQYF
.	TRBD1	TRBV28	TRBJ2-7	TGTGCCAGCAGTGGACAGGTGGGTCCCTACGAGCAGTACTTC	CASSGQVGPYEQYF
.	TRBD1	TRBV7-6	TRBJ2-7	TGTGCCAGCAGCTCGACAGGGTTAAGTGGGGAGCAGTACTTC	CASSSTGLSGEQYF
.	TRBD1	TRBV19	TRBJ1-6	TGTGCCAGTAGTCGGTTGACAGGGGGCCGAGGGAATTCACCCCTCCACTTT	CASSRLTGGRGNSPLHF